This T cell receptor (beta chain) is from a study of blood T cell repertoires in COVID-19. At the level of the study: Samples representing acute and convalescent COVID-19 were sourced from the United States, Italy and Spain. PBMCs, B-cell-depleted T cells, or T cells were the source of the cDNA or gDNA that made up the material.

In the authors' workflow: Cell counts per sample came from amplifying reference gene primers. The data were produced by immunoSEQ multiplex PCR, yet TCRdb's version contains in-frame clones alone and is incomplete. V, J and clone size are those of that table, while D and trimming were read from the DNA. The sample consists of some 370,000 clones, more than 70% of them appearing once. The TCR was taken from a middle-aged man with acute or convalescent COVID-19. Sequencing was performed on peripheral blood.

The CDR3 nucleotides are TGTGCCAGCAGTTTGGCAGGCAGCTCTGGAAACACCATATATTTT. Translated: CASSLAGSSGNTIYF. J is TRBJ1-3 and V is TRBV28; D is uncertain. CDR3 size: 15 residues. In germline, CDR1 is MDHEN, CDR2 SYDVKM. Trimming took off 3 bases at V and 0 bases at J, with 9 bases between the two ends.